Described below is a single T cell receptor beta chain sequence and its context. The antigen is undetermined. The data are from a study of CD4 T cells in relation to SARS-CoV-2 and coronaviruses. Study overall: Convalescent patients had median age 38.5 years, range roughly 21 to 75. Study-level findings and limits: No donor gave both pre-pandemic and post-infection samples.

CDR3 size: 15 residues. V lost 5 bases to trimming and J lost 5 bases; unmatched junction nucleotides: 10. Germline V CDR1 and CDR2: MNHEY, SMNVEV (reference sequence). Assay used: immunoSEQ multiplex PCR; TCRdb lists only in-frame clones, some missing. The table has about 40,000 clones, roughly 84% seen once. The TCR was taken from an adult with COVID-19. Sequenced: naive CD4+ T cells from PBMCs, cultured in vitro. Sample subset: naive CD4+ T cells isolated by negative enrichment. The chain uses TRBV27 and TRBJ2-7; 9 bases line up with TRBD1. The CDR3 DNA sequence: TGTGCCAGCAGTGCTCCGGGACAGGGACTCAACGAGCAGTACTTC. Translating gives CASSAPGQGLNEQYF.